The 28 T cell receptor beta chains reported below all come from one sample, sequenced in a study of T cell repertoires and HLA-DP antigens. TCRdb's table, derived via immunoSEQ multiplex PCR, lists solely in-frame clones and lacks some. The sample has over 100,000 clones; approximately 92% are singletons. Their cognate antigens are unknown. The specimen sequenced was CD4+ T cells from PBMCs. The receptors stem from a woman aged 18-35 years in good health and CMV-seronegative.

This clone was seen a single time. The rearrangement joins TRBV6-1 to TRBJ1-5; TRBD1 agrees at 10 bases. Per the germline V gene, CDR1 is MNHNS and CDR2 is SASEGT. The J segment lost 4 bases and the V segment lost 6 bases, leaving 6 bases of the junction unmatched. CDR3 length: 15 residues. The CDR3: CASRDRGILNQPQHF. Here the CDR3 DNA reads TGTGCCAGCAGGGACAGGGGGATTTTGAATCAGCCCCAGCATTTT.

The CDR3 region has the DNA TGTGCCAGCAGCTTTTCTACAACTTTCTATGGCTACACCTTC. Protein sequence: CASSFSTTFYGYTF. V gene TRBV5-5 combines with J gene TRBJ1-2; D is undetermined. This CDR3 has 14 amino acids. V was pared by 2 bases and J by 4 bases, with 12 bases between. Germline CDR1 reads SGHKS; CDR2 reads YYEKEE (reference sequence).

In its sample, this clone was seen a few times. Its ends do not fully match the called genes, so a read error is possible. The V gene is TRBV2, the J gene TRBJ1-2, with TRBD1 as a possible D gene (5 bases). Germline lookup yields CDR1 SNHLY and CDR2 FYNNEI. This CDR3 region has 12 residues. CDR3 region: CASREAGIGYTF. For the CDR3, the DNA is TGTGCCAGCAGGGAAGCAGGGATTGGCTACACCTTC.

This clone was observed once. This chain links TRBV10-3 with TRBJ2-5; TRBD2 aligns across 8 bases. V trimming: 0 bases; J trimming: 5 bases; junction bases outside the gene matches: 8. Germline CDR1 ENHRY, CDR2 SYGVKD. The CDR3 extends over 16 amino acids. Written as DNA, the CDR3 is TGTGCCATCAGTGAGTCGAACGGGAGGGCCCTTGAGACCCAGTACTTC. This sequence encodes CAISESNGRALETQYF.

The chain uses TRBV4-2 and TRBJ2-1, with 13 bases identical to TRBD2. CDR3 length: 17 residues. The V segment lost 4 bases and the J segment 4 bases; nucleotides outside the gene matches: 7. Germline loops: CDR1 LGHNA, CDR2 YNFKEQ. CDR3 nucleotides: TGTGCCAGCAGCCCCCCGCCGGGACTAGCGGGATACAATGAGCAGTTCTTC. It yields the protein CASSPPPGLAGYNEQFF.

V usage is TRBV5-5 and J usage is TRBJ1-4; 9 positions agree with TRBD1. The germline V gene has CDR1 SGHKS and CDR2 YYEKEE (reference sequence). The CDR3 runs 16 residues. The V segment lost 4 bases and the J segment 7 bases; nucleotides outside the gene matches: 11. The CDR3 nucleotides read TGTGCCAGCAGCCCGCCGGGACAGGGCTCCGGTGAAAAACTGTTTTTT. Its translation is CASSPPGQGSGEKLFF.

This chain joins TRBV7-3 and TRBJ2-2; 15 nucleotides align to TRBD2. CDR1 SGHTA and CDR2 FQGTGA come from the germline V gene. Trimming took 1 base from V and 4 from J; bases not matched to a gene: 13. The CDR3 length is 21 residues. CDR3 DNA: TGTGCCAGCAGCTTAAGAAGCCCCGGACTAGCGGGAGGGCCCGTCACCGGGGAGCTGTTTTTT. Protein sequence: CASSLRSPGLAGGPVTGELFF.

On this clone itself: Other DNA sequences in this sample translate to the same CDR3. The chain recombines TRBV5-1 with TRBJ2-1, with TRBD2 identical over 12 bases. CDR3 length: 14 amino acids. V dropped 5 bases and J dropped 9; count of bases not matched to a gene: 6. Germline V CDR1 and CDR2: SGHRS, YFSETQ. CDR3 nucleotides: TGCGCCAGCAGTGTGCGACTAGCGGGAGTTGAGCAGTTCTTC. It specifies CASSVRLAGVEQFF.

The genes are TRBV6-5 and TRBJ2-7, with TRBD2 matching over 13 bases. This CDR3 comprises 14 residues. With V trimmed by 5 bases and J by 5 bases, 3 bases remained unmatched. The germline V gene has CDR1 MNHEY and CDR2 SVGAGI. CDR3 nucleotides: TGTGCCAGCAGTAGGACTAGCGGGAGCCACGAGCAGTACTTC. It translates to CASSRTSGSHEQYF.

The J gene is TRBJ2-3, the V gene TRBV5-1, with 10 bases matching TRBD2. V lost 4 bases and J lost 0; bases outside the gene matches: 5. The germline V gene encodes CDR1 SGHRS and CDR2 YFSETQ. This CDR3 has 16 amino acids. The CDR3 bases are TGCGCCAGCAGCATCGGACTAGCGGCTAGCACAGATACGCAGTATTTT. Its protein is CASSIGLAASTDTQYF.

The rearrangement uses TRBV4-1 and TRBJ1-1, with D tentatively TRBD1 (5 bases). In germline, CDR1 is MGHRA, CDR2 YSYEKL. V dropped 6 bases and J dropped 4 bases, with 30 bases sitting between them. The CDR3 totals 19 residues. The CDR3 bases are TGCGCCAGCAGACAAAACCCCAGGGCTAAGAGGCCGCGCAGCACTGAAGCTTTCTTT. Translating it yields CASRQNPRAKRPRSTEAFF.

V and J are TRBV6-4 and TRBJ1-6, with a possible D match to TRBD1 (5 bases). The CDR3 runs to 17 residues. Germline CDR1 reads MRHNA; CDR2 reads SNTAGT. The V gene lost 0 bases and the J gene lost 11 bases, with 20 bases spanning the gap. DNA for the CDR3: TGTGCCAGCAGTGACTCTCGACGGGGTCGGACAATAACACCCCTCCACTTT. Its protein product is CASSDSRRGRTITPLHF.

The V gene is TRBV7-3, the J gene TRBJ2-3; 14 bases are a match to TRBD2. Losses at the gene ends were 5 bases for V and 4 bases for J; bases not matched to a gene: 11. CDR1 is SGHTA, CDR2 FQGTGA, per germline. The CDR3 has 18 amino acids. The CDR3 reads CASSLRTSGGIYPDTQYF. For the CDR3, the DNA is TGTGCCAGCAGCCTAAGGACTAGCGGGGGGATTTATCCAGATACGCAGTATTTT.

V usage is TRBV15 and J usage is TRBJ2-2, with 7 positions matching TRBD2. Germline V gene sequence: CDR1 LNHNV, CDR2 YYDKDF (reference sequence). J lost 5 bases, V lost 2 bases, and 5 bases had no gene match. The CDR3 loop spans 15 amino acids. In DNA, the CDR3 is TGTGCCACCAGCAGACTAACTAGCGCAACCGGGGAGCTGTTTTTT. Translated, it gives CATSRLTSATGELFF. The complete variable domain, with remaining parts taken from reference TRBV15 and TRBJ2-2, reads DAMVIQNPRYQVTQFGKPVTLSCSQTLNHNVMYWYQQKSSQAPKLLFHYYDKDFNNEADTPDNFQSRRPNTSFCFLDIRSPGLGDTAMYLCATSRLTSATGELFFGEGSRLTVL.

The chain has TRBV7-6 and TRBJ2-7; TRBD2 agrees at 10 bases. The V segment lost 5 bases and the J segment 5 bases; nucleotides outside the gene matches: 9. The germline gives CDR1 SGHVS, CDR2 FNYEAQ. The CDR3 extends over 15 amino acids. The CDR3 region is CASSPQVGTSDEQYF. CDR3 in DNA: TGTGCCAGCAGCCCTCAGGTTGGGACTAGCGACGAGCAGTACTTC.

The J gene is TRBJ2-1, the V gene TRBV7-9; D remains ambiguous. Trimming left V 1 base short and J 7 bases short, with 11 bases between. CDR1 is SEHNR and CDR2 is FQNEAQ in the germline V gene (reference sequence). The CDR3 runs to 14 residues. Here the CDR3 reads CASSLVGTFNEQFF. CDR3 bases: TGTGCCAGCAGCTTAGTTGGTACTTTTAATGAGCAGTTCTTC.

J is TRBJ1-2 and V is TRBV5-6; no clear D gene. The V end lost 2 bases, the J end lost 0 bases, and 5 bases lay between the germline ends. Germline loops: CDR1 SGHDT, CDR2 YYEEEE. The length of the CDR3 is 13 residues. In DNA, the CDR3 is TGTGCCAGCAGCTTCTACCCTAACTATGGCTACACCTTC. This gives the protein CASSFYPNYGYTF.

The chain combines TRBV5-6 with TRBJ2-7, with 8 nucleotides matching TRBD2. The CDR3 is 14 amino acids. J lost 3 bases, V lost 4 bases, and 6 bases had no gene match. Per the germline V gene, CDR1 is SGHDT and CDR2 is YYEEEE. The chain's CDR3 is CASSGSGSFYEQYF. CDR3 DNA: TGTGCCAGCAGCGGGAGCGGGAGTTTCTACGAGCAGTACTTC.

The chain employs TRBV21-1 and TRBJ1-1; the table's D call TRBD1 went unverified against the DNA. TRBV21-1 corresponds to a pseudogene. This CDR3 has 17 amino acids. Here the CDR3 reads CASSKPETRTGRTEAFF. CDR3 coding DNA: TGTGCCAGCAGCAAACCCGAAACCCGGACAGGGCGCACTGAAGCTTTCTTT.

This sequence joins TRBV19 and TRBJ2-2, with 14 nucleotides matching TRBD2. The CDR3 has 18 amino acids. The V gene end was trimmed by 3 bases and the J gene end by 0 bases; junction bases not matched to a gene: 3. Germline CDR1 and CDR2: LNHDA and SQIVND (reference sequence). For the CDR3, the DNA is TGTGCCAGTAGTATGGGACTAGCGGGAGTTGCGAACACCGGGGAGCTGTTTTTT. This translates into CASSMGLAGVANTGELFF.

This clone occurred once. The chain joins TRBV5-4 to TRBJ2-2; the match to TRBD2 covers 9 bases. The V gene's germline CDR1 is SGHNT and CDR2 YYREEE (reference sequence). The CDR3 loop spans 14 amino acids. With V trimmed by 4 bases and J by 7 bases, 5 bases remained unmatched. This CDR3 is CASSPRTSVGELFF. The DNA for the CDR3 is TGTGCCAGCAGCCCGAGGACTAGCGTCGGGGAGCTGTTTTTT.

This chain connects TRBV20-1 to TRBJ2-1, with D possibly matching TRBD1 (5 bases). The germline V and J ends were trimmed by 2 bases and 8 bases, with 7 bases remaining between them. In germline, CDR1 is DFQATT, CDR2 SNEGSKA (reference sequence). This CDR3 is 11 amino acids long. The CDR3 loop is CSARSRDEQFF. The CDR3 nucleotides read TGCAGTGCTAGATCCAGGGATGAGCAGTTCTTC.

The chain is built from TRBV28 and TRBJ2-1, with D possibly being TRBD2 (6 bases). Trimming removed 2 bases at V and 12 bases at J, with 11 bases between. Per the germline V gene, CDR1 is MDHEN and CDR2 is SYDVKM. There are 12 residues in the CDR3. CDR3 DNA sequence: TGTGCCAGCAGTTTAAGCTCCGGGGGGCAGTTCTTC. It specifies CASSLSSGGQFF.

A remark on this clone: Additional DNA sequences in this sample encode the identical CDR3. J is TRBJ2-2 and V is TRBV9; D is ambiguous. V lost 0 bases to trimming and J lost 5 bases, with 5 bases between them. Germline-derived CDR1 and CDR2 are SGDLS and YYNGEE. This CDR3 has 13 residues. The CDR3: CASSVDHTGELFF. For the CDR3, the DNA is TGTGCCAGCAGCGTAGATCATACCGGGGAGCTGTTTTTT.

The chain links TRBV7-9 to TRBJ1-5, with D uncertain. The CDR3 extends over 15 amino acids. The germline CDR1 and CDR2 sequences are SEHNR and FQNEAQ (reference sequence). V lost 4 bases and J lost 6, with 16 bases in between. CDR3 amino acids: CASSYGLAVGQPQHF. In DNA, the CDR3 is TGTGCCAGCAGCTACGGACTAGCTGTGGGTCAGCCCCAGCATTTT.

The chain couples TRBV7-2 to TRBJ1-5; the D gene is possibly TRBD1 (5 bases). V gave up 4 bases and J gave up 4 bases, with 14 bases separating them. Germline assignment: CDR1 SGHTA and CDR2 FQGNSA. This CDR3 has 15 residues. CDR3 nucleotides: TGTGCCAGCAGCTCCTACGGGGCGGGGAATCAGCCCCAGCATTTT. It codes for CASSSYGAGNQPQHF.

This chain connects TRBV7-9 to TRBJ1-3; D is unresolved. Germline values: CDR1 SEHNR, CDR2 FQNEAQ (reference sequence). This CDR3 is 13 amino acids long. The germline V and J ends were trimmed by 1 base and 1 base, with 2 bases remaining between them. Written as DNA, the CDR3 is TGTGCCAGCAGCTTAGGGTCTGGAAACACCATATATTTT. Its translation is CASSLGSGNTIYF.

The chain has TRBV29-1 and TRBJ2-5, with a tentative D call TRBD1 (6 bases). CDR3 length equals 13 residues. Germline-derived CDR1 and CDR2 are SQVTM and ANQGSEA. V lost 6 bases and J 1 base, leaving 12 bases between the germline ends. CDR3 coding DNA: TGCAGCGTAGAACAGGGTTCCCAAGAGACCCAGTACTTC. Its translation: CSVEQGSQETQYF.